Below, one TCR beta chain is given with its context. Its target is not known. The V gene's germline CDR1 is SGHDN and CDR2 FVKESK. CDR3 length: 15 amino acids. The ends were cut back, 0 bases at V and 0 bases at J, with 7 bases in the middle. The treatment was: over 15 received Ad26.COV2.S at low or high dose, single or two shots; about 5 received placebo; per-sample allocation not given. Following the first vaccine or placebo injection, samples were taken on day 63. An Ad26 vector expressing Wuhan-strain SARS-CoV-2 spike constituted the vaccine. This entry belongs to a study of Ad26.COV2.S vaccination and SARS-CoV-2 variants. Turning to the study itself: The donor belonged to the COV1001 Ad26.COV2.S trial arm. Ad26.COV2.S, an intramuscular injection, was given once or twice 56 days apart. Study-level results: Breadth measured for non-spike TCRs was similar across vaccine and placebo recipients.

The assay was immunoSEQ multiplex PCR, and TCRdb's table has in-frame clones only and misses some. The sample yields 440,000 or so clones, around 93% seen once. This sequence joins TRBV14 and TRBJ2-3, with D uncertain. This material consisted of peripheral blood, taken in a trial of Ad26.COV2.S vaccine versus placebo. The clonotype originates from a person aged 18-60 years who received the Ad26.COV2.S COVID-19 vaccine or a placebo. The CDR3 loop reads CASSQDISSTDTQYF. The CDR3 DNA sequence: TGTGCCAGCAGCCAAGACATCTCTAGCACAGATACGCAGTATTTT.